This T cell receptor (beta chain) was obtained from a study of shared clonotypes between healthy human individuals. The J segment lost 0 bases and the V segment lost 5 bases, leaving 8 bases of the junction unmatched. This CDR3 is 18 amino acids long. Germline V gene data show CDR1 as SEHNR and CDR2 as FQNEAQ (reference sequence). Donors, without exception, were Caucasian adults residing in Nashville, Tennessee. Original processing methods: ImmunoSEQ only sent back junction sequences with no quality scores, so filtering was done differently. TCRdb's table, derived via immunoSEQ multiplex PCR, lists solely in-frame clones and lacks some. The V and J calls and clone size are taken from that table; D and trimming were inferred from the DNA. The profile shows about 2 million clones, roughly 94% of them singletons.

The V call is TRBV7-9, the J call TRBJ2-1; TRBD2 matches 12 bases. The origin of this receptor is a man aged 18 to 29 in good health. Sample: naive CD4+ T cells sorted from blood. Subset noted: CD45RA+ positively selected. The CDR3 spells CASSELAGGPLSYNEQFF. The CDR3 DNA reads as TGTGCCAGCAGCGAACTAGCGGGAGGACCCCTCTCCTACAATGAGCAGTTCTTC.